This entry lists 24 T cell receptor beta chains sequenced from one sample in a study of brain metastases from non-small cell lung cancer. The assay was immunoSEQ multiplex PCR, and TCRdb's table has in-frame clones only and misses some. The data contain 2,000 to 2,500 clones, approximately 85% of them singletons. The sequenced sample consisted of tumor-adjacent normal tissue. These receptors came from a donor aged 40 or older with non-small cell lung cancer.

This chain links TRBV6-6 with TRBJ2-2, with TRBD2 matching 7 bases. The length of the CDR3 is 14 residues. CDR1 is MNHNY, CDR2 SVGAGI, per germline (reference sequence). The V segment lost 6 bases and the J segment 3 bases; nucleotides outside the gene matches: 4. The CDR3 here is CASSPTSDTGELFF. CDR3 nucleotides: TGTGCCAGCAGCCCTACTAGCGACACCGGGGAGCTGTTTTTT.

The CDR3 spells CASGRGGASSDTQYF. CDR3 sequence (DNA): TGTGCCAGCGGACGCGGGGGGGCCTCCTCAGATACGCAGTATTTT. The J gene is TRBJ2-3, the V gene TRBV6-5; 9 bases fit TRBD2. J gave up 4 bases and V 8 bases, and 10 bases lay outside the gene matches. Germline V gene lookup returns CDR1 MNHEY and CDR2 SVGAGI. The CDR3 has 15 residues.

The table lists this clone with a few counts. The junction differs from germline at one of its ends, possibly a read error. The gene calls are TRBV5-5 and TRBJ2-3; a weak D match, TRBD1 (5 bases). The CDR3 loop spans 14 amino acids. CDR1 SGHKS and CDR2 YYEKEE come from the germline V gene (reference sequence). The CDR3 nucleotides read TGTGCCAGCAGCTTGCTCGACAGCAAAGATACGCAGTATTTT. This gives the protein CASSLLDSKDTQYF.

This clone was observed a single time. The chain couples TRBV3-1 (or the pseudogene TRBV3-2) to TRBJ1-6, with 10 bases that match TRBD1. Trimming took 2 bases from V and 10 from J; bases not matched to a gene: 8. The CDR3 consists of 16 residues. Germline V lookup: CDR1 LGHDT, CDR2 YNNKEL (reference sequence). The CDR3 spells CASSQLIGTGVSPLHF. The CDR3 DNA is TGTGCCAGCAGCCAACTAATCGGGACAGGGGTATCACCCCTCCACTTT.

This clone was detected once. The rearrangement joins TRBV5-5 to TRBJ2-7; TRBD2 matches at 9 bases. The CDR3 is 15 residues long. The V segment lost 4 bases and the J segment 0 bases; nucleotides outside the gene matches: 5. CDR1 SGHKS and CDR2 YYEKEE come from the germline V gene (reference sequence). The CDR3 protein is CASSRSGGLSYEQYV. In DNA, the CDR3 is TGTGCCAGCAGCCGTAGCGGGGGTCTCTCCTACGAGCAGTACGTC.

This clone was seen once. The CDR3, as DNA: TGTGCCACCTCGGAAGGCGAGACCCAGTACTTC. Its protein is CATSEGETQYF. This rearrangement joins TRBV27 to TRBJ2-5; D is unclear. The germline V gene has CDR1 MNHEY and CDR2 SMNVEV (reference sequence). CDR3 length: 11 amino acids. Between the trimmed V and J ends, which lost 10 bases and 5 bases, there was a span of 11 bases.

About this clone: Other nucleotide sequences from this sample produce the same CDR3. The genes are TRBV18 and TRBJ1-2, with D possibly matching TRBD1 (6 bases). Germline V CDR1 and CDR2: KGHSH, LQKENI. V was trimmed by 2 bases and J by 0 bases, leaving 16 bases between them. The CDR3 is 17 residues long. CDR3: CASSPIRGLPTNYGYTF. Written as DNA, the CDR3 is TGTGCCAGCTCACCAATCCGGGGGCTACCTACTAACTATGGCTACACCTTC.

Details on this clone: One end of the junction varies from germline; a read error may be responsible. The J gene is TRBJ1-1, the V gene TRBV4-1; 8 nucleotides align to TRBD1. The CDR3 consists of 16 residues. In germline, CDR1 is MGHRA, CDR2 YSYEKL. The CDR3 DNA follows: TGCGCCAGCAGCCAAGACCCAGGGGGCGGGAACACTAAAGCTTTCTTT. Encoded protein: CASSQDPGGGNTKAFF.

The table lists this clone with a count of one. The genes are TRBV7-2 and TRBJ2-5; D unclear. Germline V gene data show CDR1 as SGHTA and CDR2 as FQGNSA. This CDR3 contains 13 residues. The V end lost 2 bases, the J end lost 5 bases, and 9 bases lay between the germline ends. The chain's CDR3 is CASSLRSGETQYF. CDR3 nucleotide sequence: TGTGCCAGCAGCTTACGCAGTGGGGAGACCCAGTACTTC.

The chain employs TRBV7-9 and TRBJ1-3; a possible D gene is TRBD1 (6 bases). The V and J ends lost 2 bases and 7 bases respectively, with 15 bases between them. The CDR3 length is 15 residues. Germline lookup yields CDR1 SEHNR and CDR2 FQNEAQ (reference sequence). CDR3 in amino acids: CASSLTQGTLNTIYF. The CDR3 DNA reads as TGTGCCAGCAGCTTAACACAGGGAACGTTGAACACCATATATTTT. Using reference TRBV7-9 and TRBJ1-3 for the parts outside the CDR3, the full variable domain is DTGVSQNPRHKITKRGQNVTFRCDPISEHNRLYWYRQTLGQGPEFLTYFQNEAQLEKSRLLSDRFSAERPKGSFSTLEIQRTEQGDSAMYLCASSLTQGTLNTIYFGEGSWLTVV.

The chain couples TRBV4-3 to TRBJ1-2; no firm D call. The CDR3 loop spans 15 amino acids. Germline assignment: CDR1 LGHNA and CDR2 YSLEER. V lost 1 base and J 4 bases, leaving 13 bases between the germline ends. The CDR3 sequence is CASSQGPLVVYGYTF. DNA for the CDR3: TGCGCCAGCAGCCAAGGACCTTTGGTCGTCTATGGCTACACCTTC.

The chain joins TRBV3-1 (or the pseudogene TRBV3-2) to TRBJ2-1; 11 positions agree with TRBD2. Unmatched junction bases numbered 8, after V lost 5 bases and J lost 8 bases. The CDR3 totals 15 residues. The germline CDR1 and CDR2 sequences are LGHDT and YNNKEL (reference sequence). The CDR3 DNA reads as TGTGCCAGCAGCTACCCTAGCGGGGGGCCGCATGAGCAGTTCTTC. It codes for CASSYPSGGPHEQFF.

The chain couples TRBV19 to TRBJ2-3, with 14 bases identical to TRBD2. Germline-derived CDR1 and CDR2 are LNHDA and SQIVND (reference sequence). V lost 9 bases, J lost 4 bases, and 6 bases stayed unmatched. CDR3 length: 15 residues. The CDR3 spells CASAGLAGVSDTQYF. The CDR3 coding sequence is TGTGCCAGCGCGGGACTAGCGGGGGTTTCAGATACGCAGTATTTT.

CDR3 coding DNA: TGTGCCAGCAGTTACTCATTGGACACTGAAGCTTTCTTT. This encodes CASSYSLDTEAFF. The genes are TRBV6-2 or TRBV6-3 and TRBJ1-1, with no clear D. Trimming removed 0 bases at V and 3 bases at J, with 5 bases between. This CDR3 is 13 amino acids long. In germline, CDR1 is MNHEY, CDR2 SVGEGT.

This chain links TRBV24-1 with TRBJ1-2, with D unresolved. Deletions cut 3 bases from V and 4 bases from J, with 11 bases between. Germline CDR1 is KGHDR and CDR2 is SFDVKD. The CDR3 has 14 amino acids. CDR3 nucleotides: TGTGCCACCAGTGATCCGAGAGGATCCTATGGCTACACCTTC. As protein: CATSDPRGSYGYTF.

This clone was detected a few times. The chain combines TRBV5-5 with TRBJ2-5; TRBD2 matches at 8 bases. This CDR3 has 17 amino acids. Germline CDR1 reads SGHKS; CDR2 reads YYEKEE (reference sequence). V gave up 0 bases and J gave up 4 bases; unmatched junction bases: 11. CDR3 loop: CASSLATGGAIGETQYF. CDR3 in DNA: TGTGCCAGCAGCTTGGCAACGGGGGGGGCAATCGGAGAGACCCAGTACTTC.

This clone appeared once. The same CDR3 also results from other DNA sequences found in this sample. V usage is TRBV2 and J usage is TRBJ1-1; TRBD1 aligns across 9 bases. Trimming took 9 bases from V and 4 from J; bases not matched to a gene: 9. The germline V gene encodes CDR1 SNHLY and CDR2 FYNNEI. CDR3 size: 14 residues. CDR3 DNA sequence: TGTGCCAGTACATTAGGACAGGGGAGCACTGAAGCTTTCTTT. Its translation: CASTLGQGSTEAFF.

This chain uses TRBV14 with TRBJ1-2; a weak D match, TRBD1 (6 bases). CDR1 SGHDN and CDR2 FVKESK come from the germline V gene. V shed 4 bases and J shed 8 bases, with 14 bases lying between them. The CDR3 is made up of 13 amino acids. CDR3 bases: TGTGCCAGCAGCCTTGTAGAGGGGGGAGGCTACACCTTC. Its protein is CASSLVEGGGYTF.

The chain has TRBV7-3 and TRBJ1-3; D is uncertain. This CDR3 comprises 14 residues. Looked up from germline, CDR1 is SGHTA and CDR2 is FQGTGA. The V end lost 9 bases, the J end lost 4 bases, and 16 bases lay between the germline ends. The CDR3 is CARSLGYWGNTIYF. DNA for the CDR3: TGTGCCAGGTCCCTGGGGTACTGGGGAAACACCATATATTTT.

This sequence joins TRBV4-1 and TRBJ2-1, with D possibly matching TRBD2 (6 bases). The CDR3 is 11 amino acids. The V end lost 8 bases, the J end lost 9 bases, and 11 bases lay between the germline ends. Germline V lookup: CDR1 MGHRA, CDR2 YSYEKL. The CDR3 DNA reads TGCGCCAGCGCGCGGGGCATTGAGCAGTTCTTC. The encoded protein is CASARGIEQFF.

The rearrangement links TRBV2 to TRBJ2-5; the match to TRBD1 covers 7 bases. There are 15 residues in the CDR3. Per germline, CDR1 SNHLY and CDR2 FYNNEI. The V and J ends lost 2 bases and 5 bases, in that order; junction bases with no gene match: 8. The CDR3 spells CASSENRGEAETQYF. The CDR3, as DNA: TGTGCCAGCAGTGAAAACAGGGGAGAGGCGGAGACCCAGTACTTC.

As regards this clone: Possible read error: a much larger clone is one base away. Here the CDR3 DNA reads TGTGCCAGCAGTTTCTCGACAGGGGTAAAGACCCAGTACTTC. The encoded protein is CASSFSTGVKTQYF. This chain joins TRBV6-2 or TRBV6-3 and TRBJ2-5; 8 bases align to TRBD1. V was clipped by 4 bases and J by 6 bases; unmatched bases: 7. The germline gives CDR1 MNHEY, CDR2 SVGEGT. The CDR3 extends over 14 amino acids.

This clone was picked up a small number of times. The chain has TRBV27 and TRBJ2-6, with D uncertain. V lost 2 bases and J 4 bases, leaving 15 bases between the germline ends. This CDR3 spans 17 amino acids. CDR1 MNHEY and CDR2 SMNVEV come from the germline V gene (reference sequence). CDR3 loop: CASSLVGGSVGANVLTF. DNA of the CDR3: TGTGCCAGCAGTTTAGTGGGCGGATCTGTGGGGGCCAACGTCCTGACTTTC.

The rearrangement joins TRBV19 to TRBJ1-2; D is unresolved. Germline V CDR1 and CDR2: LNHDA, SQIVND (reference sequence). This CDR3 comprises 13 residues. Trimming shortened V by 5 bases and J by 5 bases, and 12 bases separated the two germline ends. The DNA for the CDR3 is TGTGCCAGTAGTTTTGGTGGAAGGTATGGCTACACCTTC. Translation gives CASSFGGRYGYTF.